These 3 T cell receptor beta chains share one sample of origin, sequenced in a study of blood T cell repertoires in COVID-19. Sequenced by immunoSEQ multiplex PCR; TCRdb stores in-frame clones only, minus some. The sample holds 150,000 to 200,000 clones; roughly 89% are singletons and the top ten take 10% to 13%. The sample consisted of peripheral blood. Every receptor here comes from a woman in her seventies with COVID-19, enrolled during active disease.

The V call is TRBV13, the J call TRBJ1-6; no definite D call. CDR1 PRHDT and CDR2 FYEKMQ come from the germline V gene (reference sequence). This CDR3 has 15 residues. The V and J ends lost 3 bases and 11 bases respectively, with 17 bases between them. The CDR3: CASSLASTPKTPLHF. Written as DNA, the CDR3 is TGTGCCAGCAGCTTGGCCTCGACACCGAAAACACCCCTCCACTTT.

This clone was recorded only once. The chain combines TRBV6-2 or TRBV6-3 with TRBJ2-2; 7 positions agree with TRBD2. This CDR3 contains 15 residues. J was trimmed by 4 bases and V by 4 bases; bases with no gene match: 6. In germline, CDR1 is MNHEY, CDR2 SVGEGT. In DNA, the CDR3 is TGTGCCAGCAGTTTAGCGGGCTACGGCACCGGGGAGCTGTTTTTT. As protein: CASSLAGYGTGELFF.

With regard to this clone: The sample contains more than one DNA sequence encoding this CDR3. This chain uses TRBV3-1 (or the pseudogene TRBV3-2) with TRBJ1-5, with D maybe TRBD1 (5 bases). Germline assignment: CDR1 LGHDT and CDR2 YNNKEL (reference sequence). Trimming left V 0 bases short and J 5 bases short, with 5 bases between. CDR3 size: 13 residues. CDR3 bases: TGTGCCAGCAGCCAAGACAGGGATCAGCCCCAGCATTTT. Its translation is CASSQDRDQPQHF.